This T cell receptor (beta chain) was captured by sequencing in a study of shared clonotypes between healthy human individuals. Regarding the study as a whole: Around 5.3% of naive CD4 clonotypes were shared across four donors. Some clonotypes were shared by all four sorted-subset donors, while others were not shared. The non-shared ones had lower generation probabilities than the shared ones.

CD45RO negativity and positive selection for CCR7 defined naive CD8 cells, a population that excluded terminally differentiated effector memory CD45RA+ cells. A word on this clone: Its antigen remains unidentified.

Trimming took 11 bases from V and 4 from J, leaving 17 bases between them. The germline gives CDR1 SEHNR, CDR2 FQNEAQ (reference sequence). This CDR3 comprises 13 residues. Profiled with immunoSEQ multiplex PCR; TCRdb holds only in-frame clones, not every one. This table holds some 2 million clones, approximately 94% found once. The TCR sequence derives from a man aged 18 to 30 in good health. The chain recombines TRBV7-9 with TRBJ1-2; TRBD1 is a possible D gene (5 bases). The sequencing sample was made of naive CD8+ T cells sorted from blood. CDR3 in amino acids: CAGQGWGPYGYTF. The CDR3, as DNA: TGTGCCGGCCAAGGGTGGGGCCCCTATGGCTACACCTTC.